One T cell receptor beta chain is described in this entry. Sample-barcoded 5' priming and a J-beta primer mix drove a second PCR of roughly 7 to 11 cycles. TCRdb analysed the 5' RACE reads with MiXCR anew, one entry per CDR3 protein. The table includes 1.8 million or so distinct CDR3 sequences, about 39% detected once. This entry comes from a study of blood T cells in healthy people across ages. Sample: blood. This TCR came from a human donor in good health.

DNA of the CDR3: TGCAGTGCGGCCGGGACTCCGGGTGCAGATACGCAGTATTTT. Protein product: CSAAGTPGADTQYF. The V gene is TRBV20-1, the J gene TRBJ2-3, with TRBD2 as a possible D gene (6 bases). The V gene lost 6 bases and the J gene lost 4 bases, with 17 bases spanning the gap. The CDR3 covers 14 residues. Germline assignment: CDR1 DFQATT and CDR2 SNEGSKA (reference sequence).